This T cell receptor beta chain appears in the sequencing data of a study of CD8+CD57+ T cells in acquired aplastic anemia. At the level of the study: Isolated CD4+ and CD8+ cells, once sorted, yielded DNA averaging about 3.4 ug.

The V gene end was trimmed by 1 base and the J gene end by 9 bases; junction bases not matched to a gene: 13. The CDR3 is 17 residues long. Germline values: CDR1 SGHVS, CDR2 FNYEAQ. The use of genomic DNA as template underpinned the TCR beta VDJ and CDR3 profiling. TCRdb recomputed calls from the reads with MiXCR, one row per CDR3 protein. The profile covers about 40,000 distinct CDR3 sequences, with approximately 71% appearing a single time and 20% to 30% taken by the ten largest. The sequence derives from a human donor in good health, serving as a control. This rearrangement joins TRBV7-6 to TRBJ2-1, with TRBD2 identical over 9 bases. The specimen sequenced was sorted CD4+, CD8+, or CD8+CD57+ T cells (not recorded which) from PBMCs. The CDR3 DNA reads TGTGCCAGCAGCTTAGTGTCAGGCGGGGGGGCCTTAGGTGAGCAGTTCTTC. Translated, it gives CASSLVSGGGALGEQFF. The complete variable domain, with remaining parts taken from reference TRBV7-6 and TRBJ2-1, reads GAGVSQSPRYKVTKRGQDVALRCDPISGHVSLYWYRQALGQGPEFLTYFNYEAQQDKSGLPNDRFSAERPEGSISTLTIQRTEQRDSAMYRCASSLVSGGGALGEQFFGPGTRLTVL.